This T cell receptor beta chain appears in the sequencing data of a study of PD-1 blockade in mismatch repair-deficient tumors. Study summary: Patients had 12 to 13 mismatch repair-deficient cancer types and were previously treated and progressing.

Findings of the study overall: Tumor-resident clones, often undetectable pretreatment in blood, expanded then contracted after pembrolizumab.

The data were produced by immunoSEQ multiplex PCR, yet TCRdb's version contains in-frame clones alone and is incomplete. The table includes 100,000 or so clones, 70% to 85% detected once. This CDR3 is built from 15 residues. V was pared by 8 bases and J by 0 bases, with 2 bases of the junction left unmatched. CDR1 and CDR2 (germline): SGHTA, FQGNSA. PCR or immunohistochemistry showed mismatch repair deficiency in every enrolled patient. A few pembrolizumab responders had their TCRs sequenced. On this clone itself: Its target is not known.

The sequenced sample was peripheral blood, obtained 35 to 37 weeks after starting pembrolizumab. The chain combines TRBV7-2 with TRBJ2-7; 15 bases align to TRBD2. The TCR originated in an adult with mismatch repair-deficient cancer. The CDR3 DNA reads as TGTGCCAGCGGGACTAGCGGGGGGAGCTCCTACGAGCAGTACTTC. It codes for CASGTSGGSSYEQYF.